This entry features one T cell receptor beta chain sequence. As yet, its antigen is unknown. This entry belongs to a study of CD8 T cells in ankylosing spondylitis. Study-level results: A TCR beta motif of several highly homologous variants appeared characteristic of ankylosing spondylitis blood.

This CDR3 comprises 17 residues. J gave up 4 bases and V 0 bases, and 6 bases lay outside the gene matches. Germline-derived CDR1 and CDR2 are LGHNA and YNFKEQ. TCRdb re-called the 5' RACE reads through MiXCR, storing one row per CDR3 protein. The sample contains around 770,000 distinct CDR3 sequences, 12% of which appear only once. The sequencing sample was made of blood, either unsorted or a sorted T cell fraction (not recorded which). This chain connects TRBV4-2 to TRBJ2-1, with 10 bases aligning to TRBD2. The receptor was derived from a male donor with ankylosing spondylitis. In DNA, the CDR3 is TGTGCCAGCAGCCAAGACCTAGCGGGAGTCGCTTACAATGAGCAGTTCTTC. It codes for CASSQDLAGVAYNEQFF.